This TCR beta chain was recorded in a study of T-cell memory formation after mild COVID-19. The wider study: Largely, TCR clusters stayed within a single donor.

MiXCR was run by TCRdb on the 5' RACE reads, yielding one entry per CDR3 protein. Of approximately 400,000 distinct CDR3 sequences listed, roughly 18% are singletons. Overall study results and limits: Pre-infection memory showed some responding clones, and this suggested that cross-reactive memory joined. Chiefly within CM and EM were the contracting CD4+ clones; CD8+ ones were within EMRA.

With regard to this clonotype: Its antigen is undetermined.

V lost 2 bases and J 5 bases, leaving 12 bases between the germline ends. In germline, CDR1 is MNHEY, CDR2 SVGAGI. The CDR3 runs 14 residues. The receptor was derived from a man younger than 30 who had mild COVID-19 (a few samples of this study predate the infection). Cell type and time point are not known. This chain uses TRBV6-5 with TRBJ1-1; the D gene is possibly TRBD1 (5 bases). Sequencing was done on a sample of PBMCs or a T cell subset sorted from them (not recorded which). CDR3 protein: CASSYGTGETEAFF. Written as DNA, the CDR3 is TGTGCCAGCAGTTACGGCACGGGGGAAACTGAAGCTTTCTTT.